Sequencing of this TCR beta chain was carried out in a study of blood T cell repertoires in COVID-19. Study context: Sources were T cells, B-cell-depleted T cells, or PBMCs; the material itself was cDNA or gDNA.

Assay used: immunoSEQ multiplex PCR; TCRdb lists only in-frame clones, some missing. This table holds more than 120,000 clones, approximately 80% found once. Deletions cut 6 bases from V and 0 bases from J, with 12 bases between. Germline loops: CDR1 MNHNY, CDR2 SVGAGI (reference sequence). CDR3 length: 15 residues. The clonotype comes from a human donor in a cohort sampled during active COVID-19. The sequenced sample consisted of peripheral blood. The V gene is TRBV6-6, the J gene TRBJ1-3; perhaps TRBD1 as D (5 bases). The DNA of the CDR3 is TGTGCCAGCAGATTAGGGGCCTACTCTGGAAACACCATATATTTT. It yields the protein CASRLGAYSGNTIYF.